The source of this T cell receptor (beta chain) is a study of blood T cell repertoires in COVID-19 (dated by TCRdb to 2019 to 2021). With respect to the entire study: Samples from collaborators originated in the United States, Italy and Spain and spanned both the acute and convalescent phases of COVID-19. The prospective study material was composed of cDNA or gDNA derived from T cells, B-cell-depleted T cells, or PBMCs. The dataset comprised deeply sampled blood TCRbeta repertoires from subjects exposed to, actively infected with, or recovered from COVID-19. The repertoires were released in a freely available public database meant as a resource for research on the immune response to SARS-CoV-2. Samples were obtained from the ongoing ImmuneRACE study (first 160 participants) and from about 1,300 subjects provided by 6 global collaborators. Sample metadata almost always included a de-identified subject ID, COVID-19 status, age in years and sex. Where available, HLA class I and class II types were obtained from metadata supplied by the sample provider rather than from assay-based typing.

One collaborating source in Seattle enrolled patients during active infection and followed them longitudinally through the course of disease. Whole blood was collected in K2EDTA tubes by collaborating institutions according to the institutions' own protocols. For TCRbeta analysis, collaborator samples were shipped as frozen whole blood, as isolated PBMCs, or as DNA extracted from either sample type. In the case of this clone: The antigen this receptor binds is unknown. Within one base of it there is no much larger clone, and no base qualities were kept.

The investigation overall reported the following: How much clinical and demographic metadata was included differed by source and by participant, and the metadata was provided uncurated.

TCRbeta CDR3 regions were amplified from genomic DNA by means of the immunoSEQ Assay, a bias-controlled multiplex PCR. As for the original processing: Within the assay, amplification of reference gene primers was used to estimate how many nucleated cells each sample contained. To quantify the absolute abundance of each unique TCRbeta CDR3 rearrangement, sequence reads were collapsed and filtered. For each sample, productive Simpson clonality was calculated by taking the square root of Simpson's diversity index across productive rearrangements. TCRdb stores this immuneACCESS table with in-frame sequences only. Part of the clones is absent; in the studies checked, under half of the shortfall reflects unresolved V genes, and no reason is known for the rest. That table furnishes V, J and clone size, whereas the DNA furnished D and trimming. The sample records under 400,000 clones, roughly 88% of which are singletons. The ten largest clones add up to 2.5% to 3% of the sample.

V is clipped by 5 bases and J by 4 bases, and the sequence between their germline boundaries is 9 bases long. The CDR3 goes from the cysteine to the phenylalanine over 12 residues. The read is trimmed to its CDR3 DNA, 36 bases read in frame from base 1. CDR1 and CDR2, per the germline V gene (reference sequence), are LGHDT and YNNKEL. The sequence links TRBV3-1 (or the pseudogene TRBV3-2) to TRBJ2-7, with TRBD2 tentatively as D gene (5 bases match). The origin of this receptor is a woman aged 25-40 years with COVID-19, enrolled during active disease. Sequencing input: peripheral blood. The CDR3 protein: CASSRTRYEQYF. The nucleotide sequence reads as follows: TGTGCCAGCAGCAGAACTAGGTACGAGCAGTACTTC.